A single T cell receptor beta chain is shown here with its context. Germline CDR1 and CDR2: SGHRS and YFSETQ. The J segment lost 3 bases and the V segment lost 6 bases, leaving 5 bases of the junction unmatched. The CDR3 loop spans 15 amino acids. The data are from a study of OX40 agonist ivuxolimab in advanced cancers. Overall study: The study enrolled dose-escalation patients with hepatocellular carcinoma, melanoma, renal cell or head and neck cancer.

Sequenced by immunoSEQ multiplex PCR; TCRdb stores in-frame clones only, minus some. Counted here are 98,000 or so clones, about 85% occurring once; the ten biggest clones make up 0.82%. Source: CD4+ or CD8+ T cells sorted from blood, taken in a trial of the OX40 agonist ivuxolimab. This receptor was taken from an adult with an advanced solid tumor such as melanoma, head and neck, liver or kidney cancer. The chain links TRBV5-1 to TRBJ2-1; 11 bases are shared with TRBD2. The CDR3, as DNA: TGCGCCAGCAATACCGGGACTAGCGGCTACAATGAGCAGTTCTTC. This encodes CASNTGTSGYNEQFF.